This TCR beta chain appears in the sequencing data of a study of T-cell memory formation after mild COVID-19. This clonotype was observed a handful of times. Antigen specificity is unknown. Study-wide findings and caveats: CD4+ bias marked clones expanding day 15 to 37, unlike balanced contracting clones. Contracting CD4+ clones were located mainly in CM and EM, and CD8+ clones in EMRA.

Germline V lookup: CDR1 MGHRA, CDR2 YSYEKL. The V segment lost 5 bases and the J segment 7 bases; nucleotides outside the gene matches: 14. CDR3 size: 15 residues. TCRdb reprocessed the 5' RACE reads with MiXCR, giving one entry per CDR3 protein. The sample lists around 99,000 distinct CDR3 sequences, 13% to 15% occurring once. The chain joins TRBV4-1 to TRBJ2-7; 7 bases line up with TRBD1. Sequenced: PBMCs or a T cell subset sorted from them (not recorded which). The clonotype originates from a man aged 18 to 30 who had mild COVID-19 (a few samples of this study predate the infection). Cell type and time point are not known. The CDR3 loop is CASSTRTGTLREQYF. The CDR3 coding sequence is TGCGCCAGCAGCACTCGGACAGGTACTCTACGAGAGCAGTACTTC.